This T cell receptor (beta chain) was retrieved from a study of vaccination effects on CD4 cells after COVID-19. Study results and limitations: After vaccination, at late timepoints, clones induced by infection and by vaccine contracted markedly.

Regarding this clone: Its antigen is currently unknown.

The CDR3 is 14 residues long. Germline V gene data show CDR1 as SGHNT and CDR2 as YENEEA. The V gene lost 5 bases and the J gene lost 0 bases, with 8 bases spanning the gap. Antigen-specific CD4+ T cell clonotypes were called by their expansion after viral peptide-pool culture in ViraFEST. Investigators separated out CD4+ T cells once around eleven days of culture had passed. The individual was infected with SARS-CoV-2 between March and December 2020, as confirmed by PCR. A peptide pool from HIV-1 Nef constituted the negative control culture. On day 3 and again on day 7, half the medium was replaced with IL-2 medium. The data were produced by immunoSEQ multiplex PCR, yet TCRdb's version contains in-frame clones alone and is incomplete. The sample lists 55,000 or so clones; more than 75% were seen once.

This receptor was taken from a human donor who had a prior SARS-CoV-2 infection. Here the sequenced sample was CD4+ T cells from PBMCs cultured with HIV peptides, taken before COVID-19 vaccination. Regarding subset: HIV-1 Nef peptide pool negative control/reference culture. The chain employs TRBV11-3 and TRBJ1-3, with a tentative D call TRBD1 (5 bases). The CDR3 coding sequence is TGTGCCAGCAGCAGGGGAAACTCTGGAAACACCATATATTTT. Protein sequence: CASSRGNSGNTIYF.